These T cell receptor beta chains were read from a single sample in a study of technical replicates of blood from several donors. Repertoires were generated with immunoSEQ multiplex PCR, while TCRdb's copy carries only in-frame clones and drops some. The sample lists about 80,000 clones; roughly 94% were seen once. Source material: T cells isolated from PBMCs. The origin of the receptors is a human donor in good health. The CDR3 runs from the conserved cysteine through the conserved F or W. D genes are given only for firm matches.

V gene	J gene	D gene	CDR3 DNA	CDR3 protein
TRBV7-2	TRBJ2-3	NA	TGTGCCAGCAGCTTAGCAGGAAGGGGTACGCAGTATTTT	CASSLAGRGTQYF
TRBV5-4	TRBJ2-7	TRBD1	TGTGCCAGCAGCTCCGGGACAGGCAGATACGAGCAGTACTTC	CASSSGTGRYEQYF
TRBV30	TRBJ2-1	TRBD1	TGTGCCTGGGACAGGGGGCCCAATGAGCAGTTCTTC	CAWDRGPNEQFF
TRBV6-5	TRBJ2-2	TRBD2	TGTGCCAGCAGTTACGGGAGGGAAAAGGCCGGGGAGCTGTTTTTT	CASSYGREKAGELFF
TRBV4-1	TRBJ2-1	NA	TGCGCCAGCAGCCAAGGGGCGGGGCGGACATACAATGAGCAGTTCTTC	CASSQGAGRTYNEQFF
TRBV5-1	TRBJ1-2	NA	TGCGCCAGCAGCTTGGAGGGGCAGGATGGCTACACCTTC	CASSLEGQDGYTF
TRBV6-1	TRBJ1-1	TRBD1	TGTGCCAGCAGTGAACAGGGGGCAACTGAAGCTTTCTTT	CASSEQGATEAFF
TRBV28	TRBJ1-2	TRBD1	TGTGCCAGCATTAATATTGGGACAGGGGTCCATGGCTACACCTTC	CASINIGTGVHGYTF
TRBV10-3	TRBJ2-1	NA	TGTGCCATCAGTACCCCCACCAGGGGAGACATCTACAATGAGCAGTTCTTC	CAISTPTRGDIYNEQFF
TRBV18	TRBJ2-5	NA	TGTGCCAGCTCATGGAATGCAGGGGACCAAGAGACCCAGTACTTC	CASSWNAGDQETQYF
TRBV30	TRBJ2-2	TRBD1	TGTGCCTGGATTCGGGGACAGGGTTTGACCGGGGAGCTGTTTTTT	CAWIRGQGLTGELFF
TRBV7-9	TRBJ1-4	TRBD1	TGTGCCAGCAGCTCGACAGGGGGCAATGAAAAACTGTTTTTT	CASSSTGGNEKLFF
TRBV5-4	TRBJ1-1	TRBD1	TGTGCCAGCAGTTTGCCGGGACAGGGGGCCCCTGAAGCTTTCTTT	CASSLPGQGAPEAFF
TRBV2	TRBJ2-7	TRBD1	TGTGCCAGCAGTGACCCTCGACAGGGGGTAAGGTACGAGCAGTACTTC	CASSDPRQGVRYEQYF
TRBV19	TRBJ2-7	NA	TGTGCCAGTAGTCGGCAGGGGACCTACGAGCAGTACTTC	CASSRQGTYEQYF
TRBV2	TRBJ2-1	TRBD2	TGTGCCAGCGCGGTCGGGCGGGAGGGCCTGGATGAGCAGTTCTTC	CASAVGREGLDEQFF
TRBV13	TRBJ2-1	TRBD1	TGTGCCAGCAGCTCCACCGGGACAGATCAGTTCTTC	CASSSTGTDQFF